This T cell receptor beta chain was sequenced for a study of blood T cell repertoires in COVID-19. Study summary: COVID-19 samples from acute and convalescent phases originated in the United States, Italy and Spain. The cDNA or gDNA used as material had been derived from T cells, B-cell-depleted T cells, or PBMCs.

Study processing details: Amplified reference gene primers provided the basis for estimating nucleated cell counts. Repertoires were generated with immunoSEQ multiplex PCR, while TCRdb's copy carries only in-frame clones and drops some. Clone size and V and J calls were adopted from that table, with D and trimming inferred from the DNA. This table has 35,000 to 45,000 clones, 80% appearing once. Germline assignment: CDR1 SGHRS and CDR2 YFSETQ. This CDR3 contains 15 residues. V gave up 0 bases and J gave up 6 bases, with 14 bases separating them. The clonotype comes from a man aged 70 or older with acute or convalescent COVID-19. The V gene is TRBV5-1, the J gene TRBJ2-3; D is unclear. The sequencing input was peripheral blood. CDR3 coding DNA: TGCGCCAGCAGCTTGGAAGGCGAGTTCGGGGATACGCAGTATTTT. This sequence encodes CASSLEGEFGDTQYF.